This entry describes one TCR beta chain. Its antigen is not identified. With the read ending 3 residues before the CDR3 end, the germline J gene is used to fill in that end. These data are taken from a study of T cells in women clearing cervical HPV infection. Study-wide results and limits: Associations may precede or follow infection; HPV-specific or memory T cells were not isolated.

The method was immunoSEQ multiplex PCR; TCRdb's version includes in-frame clones alone and lacks a portion of them. The specimen's table records more than 15,000 clones. Germline V lookup: CDR1 SGHNT, CDR2 YENEEA. Unmatched junction bases numbered 4, after V lost 5 bases and J lost 3 bases. The CDR3 is 15 residues long. This chain joins TRBV11-3 and TRBJ2-3, with TRBD1 matching 11 bases. Specimen: blood buffy coat. The origin of this receptor is a woman between 18 and 75 years old with a cervical HPV16 infection that either progressed to CIN3+ or cleared (not recorded which). CDR3 loop: CASSNRDRGTDTQYF. The part of the CDR3 DNA that was read is TGTGCCAGCAGCAACCGGGACAGGGGGACAGATACG. The full variable domain, completed using reference TRBV11-3 and TRBJ2-3, is EAGVVQSPRYKIIEKKQPVAFWCNPISGHNTLYWYLQNLGQGPELLIRYENEEAVDDSQLPKDRFSAERLKGVDSTLKIQPAELGDSAVYLCASSNRDRGTDTQYFGPGTRLTVL.